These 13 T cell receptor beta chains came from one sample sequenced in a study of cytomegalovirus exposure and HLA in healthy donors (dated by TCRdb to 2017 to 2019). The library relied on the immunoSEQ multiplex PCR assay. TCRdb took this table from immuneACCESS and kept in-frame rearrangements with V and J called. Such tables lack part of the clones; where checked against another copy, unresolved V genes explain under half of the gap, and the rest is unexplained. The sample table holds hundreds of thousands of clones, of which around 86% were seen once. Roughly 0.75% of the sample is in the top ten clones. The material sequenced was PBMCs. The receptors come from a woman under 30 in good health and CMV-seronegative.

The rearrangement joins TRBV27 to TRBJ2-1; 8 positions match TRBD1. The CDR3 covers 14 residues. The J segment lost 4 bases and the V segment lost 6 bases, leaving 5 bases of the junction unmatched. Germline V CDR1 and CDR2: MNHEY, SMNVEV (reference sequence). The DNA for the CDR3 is TGTGCCAGCAGCCGGGACAGGTATTACAATGAGCAGTTCTTC. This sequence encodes CASSRDRYYNEQFF.

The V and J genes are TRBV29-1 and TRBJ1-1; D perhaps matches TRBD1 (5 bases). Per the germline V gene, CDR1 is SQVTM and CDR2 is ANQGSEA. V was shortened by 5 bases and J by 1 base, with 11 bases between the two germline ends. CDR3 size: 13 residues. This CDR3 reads CSVQGSQNTEAFF. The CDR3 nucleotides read TGCAGCGTTCAGGGCAGCCAGAACACTGAAGCTTTCTTT.

Written as DNA, the CDR3 is TGTGCCAGCACCCTAAGCTGGGGGCCCCAAGAGACCCAGTACTTC. This translates into CASTLSWGPQETQYF. V and J are TRBV27 and TRBJ2-5, with D maybe TRBD1 (6 bases). The CDR3 spans 15 residues. The germline V gene encodes CDR1 MNHEY and CDR2 SMNVEV (reference sequence). V lost 7 bases to trimming and J lost 1 base, with 16 bases between them.

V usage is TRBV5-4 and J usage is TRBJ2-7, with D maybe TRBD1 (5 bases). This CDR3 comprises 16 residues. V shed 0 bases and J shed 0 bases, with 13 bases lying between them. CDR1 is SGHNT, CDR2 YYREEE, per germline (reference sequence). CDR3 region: CASSLDGKGRSYEQYF. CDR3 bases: TGTGCCAGCAGCTTGGATGGTAAGGGGCGCTCCTACGAGCAGTACTTC. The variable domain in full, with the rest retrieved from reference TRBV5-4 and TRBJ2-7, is ETGVTQSPTHLIKTRGQQVTLRCSSQSGHNTVSWYQQALGQGPQFIFQYYREEENGRGNFPPRFSGLQFPNYSSELNVNALELDDSALYLCASSLDGKGRSYEQYFGPGTRLTVT.

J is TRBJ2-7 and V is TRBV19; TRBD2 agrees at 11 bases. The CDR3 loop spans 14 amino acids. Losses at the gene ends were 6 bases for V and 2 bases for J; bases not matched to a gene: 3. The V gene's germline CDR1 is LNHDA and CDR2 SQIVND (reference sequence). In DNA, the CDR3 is TGTGCCAGTAGGCGGACTAGCGGGCCCTACGAGCAGTACTTC. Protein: CASRRTSGPYEQYF.

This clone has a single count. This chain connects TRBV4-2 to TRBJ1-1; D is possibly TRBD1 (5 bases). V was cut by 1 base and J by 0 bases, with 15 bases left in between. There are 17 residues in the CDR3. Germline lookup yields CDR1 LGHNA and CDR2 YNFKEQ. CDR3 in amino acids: CASSQGRALVLNTEAFF. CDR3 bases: TGTGCCAGCAGCCAAGGCAGGGCCTTGGTCCTGAACACTGAAGCTTTCTTT.

CDR3 protein: CASSREMYNEQFF. As DNA, the CDR3 is TGTGCCAGCAGCCGGGAAATGTACAATGAGCAGTTCTTC. The V call is TRBV7-9, the J call TRBJ2-1; perhaps TRBD2 as D (5 bases). V was cut by 5 bases and J by 4 bases, with 9 bases left in between. CDR1 is SEHNR, CDR2 FQNEAQ, per germline (reference sequence). CDR3 length equals 13 residues.

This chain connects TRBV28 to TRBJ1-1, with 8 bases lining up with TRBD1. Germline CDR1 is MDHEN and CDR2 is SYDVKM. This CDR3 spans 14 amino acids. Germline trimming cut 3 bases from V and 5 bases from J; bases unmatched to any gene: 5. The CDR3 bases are TGTGCCAGCAGTTTTCTACAGGGGGGAACTGAAGCTTTCTTT. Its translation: CASSFLQGGTEAFF.

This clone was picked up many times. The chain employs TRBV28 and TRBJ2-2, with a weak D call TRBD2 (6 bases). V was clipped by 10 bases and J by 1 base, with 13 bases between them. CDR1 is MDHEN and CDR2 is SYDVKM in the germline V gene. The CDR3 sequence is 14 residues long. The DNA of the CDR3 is TGTGCCACCCAAGTCGGGGGGAACACCGGGGAGCTGTTTTTT. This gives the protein CATQVGGNTGELFF.

CDR3 sequence (DNA): TGTGCCAGCAGACAGGGTTCCCACGGCCACGAGCAGTACTTC. Its protein product is CASRQGSHGHEQYF. The V and J genes are TRBV28 and TRBJ2-7; D possibly corresponds to TRBD1 (6 bases). Trimming left V 6 bases short and J 5 bases short, with 17 bases between. The CDR3 has 14 amino acids. CDR1 and CDR2 from the germline V gene are MDHEN and SYDVKM.

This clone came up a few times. CDR3 in amino acids: CASSLQLGQGNTQYF. Here the CDR3 DNA reads TGTGCCAGTAGTCTCCAGCTAGGCCAGGGAAATACGCAGTATTTT. The chain is built from TRBV19 and TRBJ2-3; a weak D match, TRBD1 (5 bases). Germline values: CDR1 LNHDA, CDR2 SQIVND (reference sequence). The CDR3 is 15 residues long. Deletions cut 5 bases from V and 7 bases from J, with 19 bases between.

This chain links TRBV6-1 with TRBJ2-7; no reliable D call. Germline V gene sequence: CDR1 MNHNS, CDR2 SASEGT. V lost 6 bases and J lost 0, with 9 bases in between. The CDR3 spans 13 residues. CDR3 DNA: TGTGCCAGCAGCCGAGCCCCCTCCTACGAGCAGTACTTC. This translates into CASSRAPSYEQYF.

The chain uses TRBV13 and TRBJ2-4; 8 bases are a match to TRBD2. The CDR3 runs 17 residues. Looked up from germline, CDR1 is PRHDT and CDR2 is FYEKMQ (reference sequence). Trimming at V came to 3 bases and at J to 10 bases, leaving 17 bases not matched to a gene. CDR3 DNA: TGTGCCAGCAGCTTGGAGACAACGGGGCTAGCGGGCCTTATTCAGTACTTC. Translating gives CASSLETTGLAGLIQYF. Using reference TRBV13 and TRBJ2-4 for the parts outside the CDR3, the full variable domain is AAGVIQSPRHLIKEKRETATLKCYPIPRHDTVYWYQQGPGQDPQFLISFYEKMQSDKGSIPDRFSAQQFSDYHSELNMSSLELGDSALYFCASSLETTGLAGLIQYFGAGTRLSVL.